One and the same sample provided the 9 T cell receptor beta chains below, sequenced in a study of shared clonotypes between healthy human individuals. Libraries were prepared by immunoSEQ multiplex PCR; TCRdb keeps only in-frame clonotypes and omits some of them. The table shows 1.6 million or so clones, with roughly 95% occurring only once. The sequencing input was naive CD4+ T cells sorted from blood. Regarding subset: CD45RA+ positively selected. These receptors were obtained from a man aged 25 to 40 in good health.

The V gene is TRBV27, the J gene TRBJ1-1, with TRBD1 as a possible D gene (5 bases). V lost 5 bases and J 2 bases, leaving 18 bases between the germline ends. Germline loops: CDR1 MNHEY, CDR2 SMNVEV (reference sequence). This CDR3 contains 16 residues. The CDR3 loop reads CASSPRDRPLNTEAFF. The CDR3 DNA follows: TGTGCCAGCAGTCCCCGGGACCGGCCCCTTAACACTGAAGCTTTCTTT.

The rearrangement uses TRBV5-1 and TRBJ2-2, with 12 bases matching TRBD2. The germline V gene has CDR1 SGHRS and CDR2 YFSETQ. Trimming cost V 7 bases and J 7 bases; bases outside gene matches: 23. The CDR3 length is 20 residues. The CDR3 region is CASLHIKTSRTSGVYGELFF. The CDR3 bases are TGCGCCAGCCTGCATATTAAGACTTCGAGGACTAGCGGGGTATACGGGGAGCTGTTTTTT. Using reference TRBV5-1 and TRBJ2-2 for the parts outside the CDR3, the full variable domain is KAGVTQTPRYLIKTRGQQVTLSCSPISGHRSVSWYQQTPGQGLQFLFEYFSETQRNKGNFPGRFSGRQFSNSRSEMNVSTLELGDSALYLCASLHIKTSRTSGVYGELFFGEGSRLTVL.

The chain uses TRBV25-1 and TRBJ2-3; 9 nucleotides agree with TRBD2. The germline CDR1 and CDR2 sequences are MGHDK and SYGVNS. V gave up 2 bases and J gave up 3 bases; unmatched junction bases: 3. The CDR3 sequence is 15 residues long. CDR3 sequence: CASSEQSGRTDTQYF. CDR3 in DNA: TGTGCCAGCAGTGAACAAAGCGGGAGGACAGATACGCAGTATTTT. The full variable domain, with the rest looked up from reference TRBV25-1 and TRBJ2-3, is EADIYQTPRYLVIGTGKKITLECSQTMGHDKMYWYQQDPGMELHLIHYSYGVNSTEKGDLSSESTVSRIRTEHFPLTLESARPSHTSQYLCASSEQSGRTDTQYFGPGTRLTVL.

The DNA of the CDR3 is TGTGCCAGCAGCAATCGGGTCAGGGAAGAGACCCAGTACTTC. Encoded protein: CASSNRVREETQYF. The chain combines TRBV21-1 with TRBJ2-5; the table's D call, TRBD1, was not checked against the DNA. TRBV21-1 is flagged as a pseudogene. This CDR3 has 14 residues.

CDR3 in amino acids: CASSIRPGYYEQYF. The DNA of the CDR3 is TGTGCCAGTAGTATTAGGCCGGGATACTACGAGCAGTACTTC. The gene calls are TRBV19 and TRBJ2-7, with a possible D match to TRBD2 (5 bases). The ends were cut back, 3 bases at V and 3 bases at J, with 12 bases in the middle. The CDR3 extends over 14 amino acids. The germline V gene encodes CDR1 LNHDA and CDR2 SQIVND (reference sequence).

The CDR3 DNA follows: TGTGCCAGCAGCTTGTCAAACCAGGTCGGTGGCTACACCTTC. Translated, it gives CASSLSNQVGGYTF. The chain combines TRBV5-4 with TRBJ1-2; D is ambiguous. Germline lookup yields CDR1 SGHNT and CDR2 YYREEE (reference sequence). Trimming stripped 1 base from V and 7 bases from J, with 14 bases between. This CDR3 region has 14 residues.

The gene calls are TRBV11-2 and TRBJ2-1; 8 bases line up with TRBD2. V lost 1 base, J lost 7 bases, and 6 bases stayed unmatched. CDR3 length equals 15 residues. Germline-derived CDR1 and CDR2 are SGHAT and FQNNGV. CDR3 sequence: CASSLGGTSWNEQFF. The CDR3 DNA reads TGTGCCAGCAGCTTAGGGGGGACTAGTTGGAATGAGCAGTTCTTC.

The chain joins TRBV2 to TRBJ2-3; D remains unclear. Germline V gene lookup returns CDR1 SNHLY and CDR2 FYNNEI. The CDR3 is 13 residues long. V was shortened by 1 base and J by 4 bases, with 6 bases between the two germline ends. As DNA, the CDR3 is TGTGCCAGCAGTGAAGGGACCTCAGATACGCAGTATTTT. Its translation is CASSEGTSDTQYF.

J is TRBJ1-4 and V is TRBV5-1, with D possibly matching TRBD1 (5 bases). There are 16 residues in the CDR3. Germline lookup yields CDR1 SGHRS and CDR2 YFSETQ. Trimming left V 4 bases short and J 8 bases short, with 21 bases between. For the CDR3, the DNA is TGCGCCAGCAGCCCCGCTTCCCTAGGGGATCGCGAAAAACTGTTTTTT. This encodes CASSPASLGDREKLFF.